This T cell receptor (beta chain) was observed in a study of T cells in lung cancer brain metastases. Study as a whole: Nine tenths of the roughly 20 patients had no interval therapy between resections. Median interval between primary and brain metastasis specimen acquisition was about 350 days.

For this clone: Antigen specificity is unknown.

Study observations and caveats: Brain metastases had fewer unique productive clones than primaries (median roughly 1,600 versus 4,900). Paired lesions shared few clones; most were lesion-specific (mean Morisita about 0.23).

Sequencing used immunoSEQ multiplex PCR; TCRdb keeps in-frame clones, though not all of them. In the table there are about 5,600 clones, 84% of which are singletons. This CDR3 contains 14 residues. CDR1 and CDR2 (germline): MRHNA, SNTAGT. Trimming removed 2 bases from V and 4 bases from J, with 11 bases in between. The receptor comes from a man between 45 and 60 years old with non-small cell lung cancer that had spread to the brain. This chain joins TRBV6-4 and TRBJ1-2; D is unclear. Input material: tumor tissue from a brain metastasis. This CDR3 reads CASSDTVSGYGYTF. As DNA, the CDR3 is TGTGCCAGCAGTGACACAGTGTCAGGCTATGGCTACACCTTC.